This T cell receptor (beta chain) was captured in a study of T cell repertoires in cytomegalovirus infection. About the research overall: Selection of CMV epitopes for the study included recently identified HLA-C-restricted and well-studied HLA-B-restricted ones. Public TCR beta signature analysis indicated the presence of both CMV infection and matching HLA type.

TCRdb redid the calling of the reads with MiXCR, one entry per CDR3 protein. The table records fewer than 850,000 distinct CDR3 sequences, 25% to 30% of them present only once. Trimming removed 5 bases from V and 1 base from J, with 12 bases in between. The CDR3 spans 14 residues. CDR1 is SGHRS and CDR2 is YFSETQ in the germline V gene. Details on this clonotype: Antigen: not known.

General study points: Individuals carrying CMV plus the relevant HLA were identified by cumulative frequency of public TCR beta families. It was HLA-C-restricted CMV-specific TCR beta clonotypes that dominated the response ex vivo.

This chain uses TRBV5-1 with TRBJ2-5; possible D gene TRBD2, 6 bases. The TCR comes from a human donor in good health (CMV status not recorded). Some clones in this sample may be carry-over from other donors' samples. Material: cultured CD8+ T cells from PBMCs, obtained from culture after CMV antigen stimulation. The CDR3 is CASRRDSVQETQYF. CDR3 bases: TGCGCCAGCAGACGGGACTCCGTCCAAGAGACCCAGTACTTC.